Listed here are 15 T cell receptor beta chains from one sample, sequenced in a study of lymphopenia after photon versus proton radiotherapy. Profiled with immunoSEQ multiplex PCR; TCRdb holds only in-frame clones, not every one. The sample records 77,000 or so clones, about 83% being singletons. The starting material was peripheral blood, obtained from a patient treated with proton-based radiotherapy. The receptor set was obtained from a man in his sixties with pancreatic cancer.

This clone was counted only a few times. The V and J genes are TRBV9 and TRBJ2-3, with TRBD2 matching over 10 bases. With 3 bases clipped from V and 3 bases from J, the junction kept 4 bases outside the gene matches. CDR1 is SGDLS and CDR2 is YYNGEE in the germline V gene. This CDR3 region has 15 residues. CDR3: CASSAAGGSTDTQYF. The CDR3 coding sequence is TGTGCCAGCAGCGCAGCGGGAGGGTCGACAGATACGCAGTATTTT.

This clone was counted a single time. The chain uses TRBV5-4 and TRBJ2-5; D gene ambiguous. Trimming took 0 bases from V and 5 from J, leaving 11 bases between them. Germline CDR1 reads SGHNT; CDR2 reads YYREEE (reference sequence). The CDR3 totals 14 residues. The CDR3 DNA reads TGTGCCAGCAGCTTGGGTTTGGGGATGGAGACCCAGTACTTC. This gives the protein CASSLGLGMETQYF.

The table lists this clone with a few counts. This chain uses TRBV21-1 with TRBJ2-2; the table's D call TRBD1 went unverified against the DNA. TRBV21-1 is reported as a pseudogene. This CDR3 is built from 13 residues. The CDR3 DNA is TGTGCCAGCAGCGCAGGGTCGACCGGGGAGCTGTTTTTT. This gives the protein CASSAGSTGELFF.

The CDR3 spells CASSWRRDLGDTEAFF. CDR3 nucleotide sequence: TGTGCCAGCAGTTGGAGGCGGGATTTAGGGGACACTGAAGCTTTCTTT. V gene TRBV6-5 combines with J gene TRBJ1-1, with D perhaps TRBD1 (5 bases). Germline-derived CDR1 and CDR2 are MNHEY and SVGAGI. Trimming left V 4 bases short and J 3 bases short, with 18 bases between. The CDR3 loop spans 16 amino acids.

This sequence joins TRBV6-6 and TRBJ1-5; no reliable D call. This CDR3 comprises 15 residues. In germline, CDR1 is MNHNY, CDR2 SVGAGI (reference sequence). V dropped 4 bases and J dropped 0 bases, with 10 bases sitting between them. CDR3 region: CASSWRPDSNQPQHF. CDR3 nucleotide sequence: TGTGCCAGCAGTTGGAGACCGGATAGCAATCAGCCCCAGCATTTT.

The chain recombines TRBV5-6 with TRBJ2-5, with 9 bases fitting TRBD1. Germline V lookup: CDR1 SGHDT, CDR2 YYEEEE. V lost 4 bases to trimming and J lost 2 bases; unmatched junction nucleotides: 6. The CDR3 has 15 residues. CDR3 DNA sequence: TGTGCCAGCAGCGCCGGGACAGGGCCACAAGAGACCCAGTACTTC. It specifies CASSAGTGPQETQYF.

This chain joins TRBV6-6 and TRBJ2-7; 7 bases are shared with TRBD2. V was clipped by 6 bases and J by 2 bases; unmatched bases: 10. The CDR3 spans 15 residues. Germline-derived CDR1 and CDR2 are MNHNY and SVGAGI (reference sequence). CDR3 amino acids: CASRSSGHKTYEQYF. The CDR3 bases are TGTGCCAGCAGGTCTAGCGGCCATAAAACCTACGAGCAGTACTTC.

This chain links TRBV29-1 with TRBJ1-1, with a possible D match to TRBD1 (5 bases). This CDR3 has 13 amino acids. V was shortened by 1 base and J by 3 bases, with 9 bases between the two germline ends. Germline V gene data show CDR1 as SQVTM and CDR2 as ANQGSEA. In DNA form, the CDR3 reads TGCAGCGTTGAAGGCAGGGACTACACTGAAGCTTTCTTT. It specifies CSVEGRDYTEAFF.

The chain uses TRBV4-3 and TRBJ1-3; D may be TRBD1 (5 bases). Germline V gene sequence: CDR1 LGHNA, CDR2 YSLEER. There are 17 residues in the CDR3. V was shortened by 0 bases and J by 0 bases, with 12 bases between the two germline ends. The CDR3 is CASSQDTGQGSGNTIYF. The CDR3, as DNA: TGCGCCAGCAGCCAAGATACAGGCCAGGGCTCTGGAAACACCATATATTTT.

For this clone: The junction does not match germline at one end; this may be a read error. Written as DNA, the CDR3 is TGTGCCCGGAGTGGGGCCAGCGGCTCCTACAATGAGCAGTTCTTC. It specifies CARSGASGSYNEQFF. The chain employs TRBV30 and TRBJ2-1; D is perhaps TRBD1 or TRBD2 (5 bases each). The length of the CDR3 is 15 residues. The germline gives CDR1 GTSNPN, CDR2 SVGIG (reference sequence).

V usage is TRBV7-3 and J usage is TRBJ2-7, with 12 bases matching TRBD1. V shed 4 bases, J shed 6 bases, and the junction held 10 bases outside the gene matches. The CDR3 is 16 amino acids. Germline values: CDR1 SGHTA, CDR2 FQGTGA. The CDR3 DNA is TGTGCCAGCAGCTCGATCGGGGGACAGGGGGCTTCCGAGCAGTACTTC. Amino acids: CASSSIGGQGASEQYF.

There are a few counts of this clone. V gene TRBV2 combines with J gene TRBJ1-2; D is possibly TRBD1 (5 bases). The CDR3 sequence is 20 residues long. V was shortened by 7 bases and J by 0 bases, with 30 bases between the two germline ends. CDR1 is SNHLY, CDR2 FYNNEI, per germline. The CDR3 sequence: CASTRNSPAGRLDSNYGYTF. The CDR3, as DNA: TGTGCCAGCACCCGAAATTCCCCCGCGGGACGTCTAGACTCTAACTATGGCTACACCTTC.

This clone showed up just a few times. The chain couples TRBV6-5 to TRBJ1-1; the D gene is possibly TRBD1 (5 bases). This CDR3 contains 14 residues. Germline V gene lookup returns CDR1 MNHEY and CDR2 SVGAGI. The V end lost 5 bases, the J end lost 0 bases, and 10 bases lay between the germline ends. The CDR3, as DNA: TGTGCCAGCAGTACGGGACTGATGAACACTGAAGCTTTCTTT. Its protein product is CASSTGLMNTEAFF.

This chain uses TRBV2 with TRBJ2-1; D is possibly TRBD1 (6 bases). V was shortened by 10 bases and J by 8 bases, with 24 bases between the two germline ends. The CDR3 length is 15 residues. From germline, CDR1 is SNHLY and CDR2 FYNNEI. CDR3 DNA sequence: TGTGCCACTAAAGGACAGCCCAACATTGTCGATGAGCAGTTCTTC. Encoded protein: CATKGQPNIVDEQFF.

CDR3 sequence: CASSLLQQNTEAFF. CDR3 sequence (DNA): TGTGCCAGCAGTTTGTTACAGCAGAACACTGAAGCTTTCTTT. The rearrangement joins TRBV28 to TRBJ1-1; no clear D gene. The CDR3 has 14 residues. Germline V CDR1 and CDR2: MDHEN, SYDVKM. The germline V and J ends were trimmed by 3 bases and 1 base, with 9 bases remaining between them.